The T cell receptor (beta chain) described here comes from a study of beta chain features in type 1 diabetes. Study-level background: The number of sorted cells examined across all samples was some 99,000,000.

Concerning this clone itself: What it recognizes is unknown.

Overall study findings and caveats: Compared with healthy donors, patients appeared to share more similar naive, central memory and regulatory TCRB repertoires.

After removal of 4 bases from V and 5 bases from J, the junction contained 4 bases not matched to a gene. CDR1 and CDR2 from the germline V gene are SEHNR and FQNEAQ (reference sequence). CDR3 size: 15 residues. The investigators reverse transcribed all of the isolated RNA, so they sequenced expressed TCRB transcripts. Profiled with immunoSEQ multiplex PCR; TCRdb holds only in-frame clones, not every one. The sample holds 150,000 or so clones, roughly 53% seen once. V usage is TRBV7-9 and J usage is TRBJ2-1; 11 bases match TRBD2. The TCR was taken from a man aged 18 to 30 in good health. What was sequenced was Tregs from blood. The CDR3 bases are TGTGCCAGCAGCTCAATACTAGCGGGGGACAATGAGCAGTTCTTC. This encodes CASSSILAGDNEQFF.